The clone carrying this T cell receptor (beta chain) was counted between two and nine times. This sample stems from a study of blood T cell repertoires in COVID-19. Data came from immunoSEQ multiplex PCR; TCRdb stores just in-frame clones and leaves some out. The top ten clones hold around 4% of a sample with approximately 300,000 clones, roughly 80% of them seen once. This CDR3 comprises 14 residues. V dropped 6 bases and J dropped 4; count of bases not matched to a gene: 6. The germline V gene has CDR1 SQVTM and CDR2 ANQGSEA. This clonotype originated in a woman aged 50 to 60 with active or convalescent COVID-19. The V gene is TRBV29-1, the J gene TRBJ2-2, with TRBD1 matching over 9 bases. Source material: peripheral blood. This chain's CDR3 is CSVPQGAGTGELFF. CDR3 bases: TGCAGCGTGCCACAGGGGGCAGGCACCGGGGAGCTGTTTTTT.